This T cell receptor (beta chain) was retrieved from a study of shared T cell receptors in the human thymus. Assay: immunoSEQ multiplex PCR; the TCRdb copy retains only in-frame clones and omits some. The sample includes some 760,000 clones, approximately 83% of them seen just once. The CDR3 sequence is 15 residues long. The V and J ends lost 0 bases and 0 bases respectively, with 9 bases between them. CDR1 is SGHRS, CDR2 YFSETQ, per germline. The same sample was also used in a study of human thymus T cells. That source adds: Corrective surgery for congenital heart defects was being performed on the healthy Finnish infants who served as donors. Resections from corrective heart surgery supplied the thymus tissue. What appeared biased in thymic and blood repertoires was the usage of V and J genes. Thymic repertoires of unrelated individuals were reported in related research to overlap highly.

Specimen: thymocytes. The chain couples TRBV5-1 to TRBJ1-1; D is unclear. This TCR was recovered from a girl less than two years old with a congenital heart defect. CDR3 nucleotides: TGCGCCAGCAGCTTGGAGCGGAACATGAACACTGAAGCTTTCTTT. Its translation is CASSLERNMNTEAFF. The full variable domain, in which reference TRBV5-1 and TRBJ1-1 provide the parts outside the CDR3, is KAGVTQTPRYLIKTRGQQVTLSCSPISGHRSVSWYQQTPGQGLQFLFEYFSETQRNKGNFPGRFSGRQFSNSRSEMNVSTLELGDSALYLCASSLERNMNTEAFFGQGTRLTVV.